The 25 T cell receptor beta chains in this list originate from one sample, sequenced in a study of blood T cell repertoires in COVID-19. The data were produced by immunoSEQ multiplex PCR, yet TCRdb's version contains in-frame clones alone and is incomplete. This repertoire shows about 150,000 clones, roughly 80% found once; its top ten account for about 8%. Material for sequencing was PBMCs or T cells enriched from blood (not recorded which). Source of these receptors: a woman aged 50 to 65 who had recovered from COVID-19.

CDR3 amino acids: CASSWGLLGRGNQPQHF. CDR3 bases: TGCGCCAGCAGCTGGGGGCTGCTTGGACGGGGCAATCAGCCCCAGCATTTT. This chain links TRBV5-1 with TRBJ1-5; possibly TRBD1 for D (6 bases). This CDR3 is built from 17 residues. The germline CDR1 and CDR2 sequences are SGHRS and YFSETQ. Between the trimmed V and J ends, which lost 3 bases and 2 bases, there was a span of 18 bases. The full variable domain, in which reference TRBV5-1 and TRBJ1-5 provide the parts outside the CDR3, is KAGVTQTPRYLIKTRGQQVTLSCSPISGHRSVSWYQQTPGQGLQFLFEYFSETQRNKGNFPGRFSGRQFSNSRSEMNVSTLELGDSALYLCASSWGLLGRGNQPQHFGDGTRLSIL.

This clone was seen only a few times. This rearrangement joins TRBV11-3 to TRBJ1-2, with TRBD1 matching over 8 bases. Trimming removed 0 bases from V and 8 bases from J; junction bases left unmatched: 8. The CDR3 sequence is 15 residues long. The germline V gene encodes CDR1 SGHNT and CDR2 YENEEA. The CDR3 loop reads CASSLDSTGAGGYTF. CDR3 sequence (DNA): TGTGCCAGCAGCTTAGATTCGACAGGGGCAGGAGGCTACACCTTC.

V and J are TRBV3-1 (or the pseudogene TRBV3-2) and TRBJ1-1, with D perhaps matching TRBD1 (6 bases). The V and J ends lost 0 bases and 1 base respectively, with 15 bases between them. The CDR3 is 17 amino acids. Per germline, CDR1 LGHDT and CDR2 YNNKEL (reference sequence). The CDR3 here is CASSQEPGAVGNTEAFF. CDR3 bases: TGTGCCAGCAGCCAAGAGCCAGGGGCGGTGGGGAACACTGAAGCTTTCTTT.

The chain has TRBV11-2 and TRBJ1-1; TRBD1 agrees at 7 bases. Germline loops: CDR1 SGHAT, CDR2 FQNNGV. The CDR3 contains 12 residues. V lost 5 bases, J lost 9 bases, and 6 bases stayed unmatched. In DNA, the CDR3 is TGTGCCAGCAGCCGGACAGGTTTTCAAGCTTTCTTT. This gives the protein CASSRTGFQAFF.

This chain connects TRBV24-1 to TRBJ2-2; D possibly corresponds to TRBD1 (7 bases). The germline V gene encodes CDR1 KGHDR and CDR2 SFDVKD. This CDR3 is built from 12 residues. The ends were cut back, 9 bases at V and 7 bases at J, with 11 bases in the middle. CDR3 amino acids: CATQQGGGELFF. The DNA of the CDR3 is TGTGCCACCCAGCAGGGGGGCGGGGAGCTGTTTTTT.

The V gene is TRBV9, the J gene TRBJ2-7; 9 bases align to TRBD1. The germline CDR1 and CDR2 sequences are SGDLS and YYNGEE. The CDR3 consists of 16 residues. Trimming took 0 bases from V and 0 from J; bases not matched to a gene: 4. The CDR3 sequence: CASSVAGTGSSYEQYF. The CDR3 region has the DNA TGTGCCAGCAGCGTAGCCGGGACAGGGAGCTCCTACGAGCAGTACTTC.

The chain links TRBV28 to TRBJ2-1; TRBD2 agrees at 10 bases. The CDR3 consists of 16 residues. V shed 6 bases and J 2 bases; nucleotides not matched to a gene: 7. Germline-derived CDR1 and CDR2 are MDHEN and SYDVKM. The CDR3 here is CASRTLAGGPYNEQFF. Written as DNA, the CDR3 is TGTGCCAGCAGGACTTTAGCGGGAGGCCCCTACAATGAGCAGTTCTTC. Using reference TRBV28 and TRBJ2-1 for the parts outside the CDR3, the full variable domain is DVKVTQSSRYLVKRTGEKVFLECVQDMDHENMFWYRQDPGLGLRLIYFSYDVKMKEKGDIPEGYSVSREKKERFSLILESASTNQTSMYLCASRTLAGGPYNEQFFGPGTRLTVL.

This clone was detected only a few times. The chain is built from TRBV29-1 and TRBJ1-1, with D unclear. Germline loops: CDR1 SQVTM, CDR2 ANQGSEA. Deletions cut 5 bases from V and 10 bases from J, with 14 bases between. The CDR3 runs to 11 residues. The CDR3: CSVYYAQAAFF. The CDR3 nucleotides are TGCAGCGTTTATTATGCGCAAGCAGCTTTCTTT.

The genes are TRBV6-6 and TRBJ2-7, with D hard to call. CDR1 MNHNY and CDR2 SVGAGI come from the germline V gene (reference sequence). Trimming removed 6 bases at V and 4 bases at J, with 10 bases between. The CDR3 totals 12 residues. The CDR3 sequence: CASRLRGYEQYF. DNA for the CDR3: TGTGCCAGCAGGCTAAGAGGATACGAGCAGTACTTC.

CDR3: CASCSKSPDSNQPQHF. CDR3 sequence (DNA): TGTGCCAGCTGTAGTAAAAGTCCCGATAGCAATCAGCCCCAGCATTTT. The chain joins TRBV6-6 to TRBJ1-5, with D uncertain. Germline values: CDR1 MNHNY, CDR2 SVGAGI (reference sequence). This CDR3 has 16 residues. Trimming removed 8 bases at V and 0 bases at J, with 17 bases between.

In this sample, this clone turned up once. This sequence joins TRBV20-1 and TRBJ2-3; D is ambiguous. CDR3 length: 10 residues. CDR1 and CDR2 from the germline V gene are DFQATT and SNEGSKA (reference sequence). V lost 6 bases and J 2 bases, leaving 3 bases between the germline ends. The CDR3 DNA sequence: TGCAGTGCCTCCACAGATACGCAGTATTTT. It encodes CSASTDTQYF.

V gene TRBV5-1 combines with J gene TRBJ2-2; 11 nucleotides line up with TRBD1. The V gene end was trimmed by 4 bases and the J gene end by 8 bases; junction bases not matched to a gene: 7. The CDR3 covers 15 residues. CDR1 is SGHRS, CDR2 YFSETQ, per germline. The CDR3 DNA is TGCGCCAGCAGCAGAGGGACAGGGGGAACAGGGGAGCTGTTTTTT. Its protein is CASSRGTGGTGELFF. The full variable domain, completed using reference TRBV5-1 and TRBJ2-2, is KAGVTQTPRYLIKTRGQQVTLSCSPISGHRSVSWYQQTPGQGLQFLFEYFSETQRNKGNFPGRFSGRQFSNSRSEMNVSTLELGDSALYLCASSRGTGGTGELFFGEGSRLTVL.

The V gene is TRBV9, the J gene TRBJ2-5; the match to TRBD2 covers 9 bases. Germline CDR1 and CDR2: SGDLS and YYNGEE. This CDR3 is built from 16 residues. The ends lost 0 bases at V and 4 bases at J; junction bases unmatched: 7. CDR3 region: CASSVGSLAGTETQYF. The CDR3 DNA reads TGTGCCAGCAGCGTAGGAAGCCTAGCGGGGACAGAGACCCAGTACTTC. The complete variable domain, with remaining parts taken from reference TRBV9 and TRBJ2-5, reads DSGVTQTPKHLITATGQRVTLRCSPRSGDLSVYWYQQSLDQGLQFLIQYYNGEERAKGNILERFSAQQFPDLHSELNLSSLELGDSALYFCASSVGSLAGTETQYFGPGTRLLVL.

The CDR3 loop reads CASSIVEGRNYGYTF. The DNA of the CDR3 is TGTGCCAGTAGTATAGTAGAGGGCCGAAACTATGGCTACACCTTC. The chain carries TRBV19 and TRBJ1-2; D gene unclear. The CDR3 length is 15 residues. CDR1 is LNHDA, CDR2 SQIVND, per germline (reference sequence). With 1 base removed from V and 2 bases from J, the gap between germline ends came to 11 bases.

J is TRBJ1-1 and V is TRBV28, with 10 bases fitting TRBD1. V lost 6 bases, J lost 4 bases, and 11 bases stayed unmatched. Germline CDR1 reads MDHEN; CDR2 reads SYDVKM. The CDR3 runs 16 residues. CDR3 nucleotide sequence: TGTGCCAGCAGAACTTACAGGACAGGGGGAGGCACTGAAGCTTTCTTT. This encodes CASRTYRTGGGTEAFF. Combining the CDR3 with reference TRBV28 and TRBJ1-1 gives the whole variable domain DVKVTQSSRYLVKRTGEKVFLECVQDMDHENMFWYRQDPGLGLRLIYFSYDVKMKEKGDIPEGYSVSREKKERFSLILESASTNQTSMYLCASRTYRTGGGTEAFFGQGTRLTVV.

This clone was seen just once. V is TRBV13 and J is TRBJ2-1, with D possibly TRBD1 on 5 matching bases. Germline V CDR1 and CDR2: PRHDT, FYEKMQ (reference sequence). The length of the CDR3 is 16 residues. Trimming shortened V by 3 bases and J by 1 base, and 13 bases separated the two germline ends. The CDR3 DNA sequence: TGTGCCAGCAGCTTTCGGCAGGGCCTATCCTACAATGAGCAGTTCTTC. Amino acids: CASSFRQGLSYNEQFF.

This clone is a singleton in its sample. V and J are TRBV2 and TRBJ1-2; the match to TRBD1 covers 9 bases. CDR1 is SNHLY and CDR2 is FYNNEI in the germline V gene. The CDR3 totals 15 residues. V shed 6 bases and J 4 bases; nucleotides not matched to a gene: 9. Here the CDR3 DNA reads TGTGCCAGCAGGAACTCCGGGACAGGGAGCTATGGCTACACCTTC. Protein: CASRNSGTGSYGYTF.

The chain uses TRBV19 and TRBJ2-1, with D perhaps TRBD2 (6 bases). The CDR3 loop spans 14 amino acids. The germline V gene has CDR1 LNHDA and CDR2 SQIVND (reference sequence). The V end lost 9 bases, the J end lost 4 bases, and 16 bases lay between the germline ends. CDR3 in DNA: TGTGCCAGCAAGGGACTGGAAACATACAATGAGCAGTTCTTC. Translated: CASKGLETYNEQFF.

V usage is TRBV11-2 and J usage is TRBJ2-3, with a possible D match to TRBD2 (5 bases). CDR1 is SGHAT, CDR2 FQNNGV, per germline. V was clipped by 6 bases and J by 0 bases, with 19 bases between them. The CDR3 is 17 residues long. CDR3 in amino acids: CASSSLPTRTSTDTQYF. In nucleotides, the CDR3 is TGTGCCAGCAGTTCCCTCCCCACTCGGACTAGCACAGATACGCAGTATTTT.

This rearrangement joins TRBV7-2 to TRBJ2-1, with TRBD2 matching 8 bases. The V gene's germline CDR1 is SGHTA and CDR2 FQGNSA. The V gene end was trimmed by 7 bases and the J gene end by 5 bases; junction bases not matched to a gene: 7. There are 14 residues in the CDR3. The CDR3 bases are TGTGCCAGCAAAGAGAAGCGGGAGAACAATGAGCAGTTCTTC. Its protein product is CASKEKRENNEQFF.

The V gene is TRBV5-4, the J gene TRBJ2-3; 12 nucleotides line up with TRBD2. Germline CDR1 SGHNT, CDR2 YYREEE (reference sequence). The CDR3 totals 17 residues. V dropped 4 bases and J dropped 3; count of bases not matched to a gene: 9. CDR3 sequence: CASSRPTSGGTTDTQYF. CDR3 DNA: TGTGCCAGCAGCCGCCCTACTAGCGGGGGGACGACAGATACGCAGTATTTT. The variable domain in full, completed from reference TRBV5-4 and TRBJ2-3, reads ETGVTQSPTHLIKTRGQQVTLRCSSQSGHNTVSWYQQALGQGPQFIFQYYREEENGRGNFPPRFSGLQFPNYSSELNVNALELDDSALYLCASSRPTSGGTTDTQYFGPGTRLTVL.

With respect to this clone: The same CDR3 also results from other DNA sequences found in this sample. The CDR3 DNA sequence: TGTGCCAGCAGCTTGGATGACAGACATCAGCCCCAGCATTTT. Translation: CASSLDDRHQPQHF. This chain uses TRBV5-8 with TRBJ1-5; maybe TRBD1 (5 bases). Per the germline V gene, CDR1 is SGHTS and CDR2 is YDEGEE. CDR3 length equals 14 residues. The V end lost 0 bases, the J end lost 5 bases, and 9 bases lay between the germline ends.

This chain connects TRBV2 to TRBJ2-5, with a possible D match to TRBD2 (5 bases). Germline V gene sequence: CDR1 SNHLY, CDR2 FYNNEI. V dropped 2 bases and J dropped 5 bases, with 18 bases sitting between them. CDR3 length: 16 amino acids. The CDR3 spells CASSENGPGRVETQYF. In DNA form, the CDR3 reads TGTGCCAGCAGTGAAAACGGCCCGGGAAGGGTGGAGACCCAGTACTTC.

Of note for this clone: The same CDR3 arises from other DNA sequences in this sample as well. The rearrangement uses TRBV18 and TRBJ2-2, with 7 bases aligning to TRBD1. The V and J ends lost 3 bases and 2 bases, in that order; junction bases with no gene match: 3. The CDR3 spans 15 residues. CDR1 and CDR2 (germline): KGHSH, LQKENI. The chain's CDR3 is CASSPGQSNTGELFF. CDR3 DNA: TGTGCCAGCTCACCGGGACAGAGCAACACCGGGGAGCTGTTTTTT.

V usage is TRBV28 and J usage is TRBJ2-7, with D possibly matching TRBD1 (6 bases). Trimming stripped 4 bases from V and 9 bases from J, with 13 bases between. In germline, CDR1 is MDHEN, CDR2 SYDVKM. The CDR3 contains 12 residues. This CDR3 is CASSYQGLGQYF. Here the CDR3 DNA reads TGTGCCAGCAGTTATCAGGGGTTAGGGCAGTACTTC. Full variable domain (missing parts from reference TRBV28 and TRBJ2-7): DVKVTQSSRYLVKRTGEKVFLECVQDMDHENMFWYRQDPGLGLRLIYFSYDVKMKEKGDIPEGYSVSREKKERFSLILESASTNQTSMYLCASSYQGLGQYFGPGTRLTVT.